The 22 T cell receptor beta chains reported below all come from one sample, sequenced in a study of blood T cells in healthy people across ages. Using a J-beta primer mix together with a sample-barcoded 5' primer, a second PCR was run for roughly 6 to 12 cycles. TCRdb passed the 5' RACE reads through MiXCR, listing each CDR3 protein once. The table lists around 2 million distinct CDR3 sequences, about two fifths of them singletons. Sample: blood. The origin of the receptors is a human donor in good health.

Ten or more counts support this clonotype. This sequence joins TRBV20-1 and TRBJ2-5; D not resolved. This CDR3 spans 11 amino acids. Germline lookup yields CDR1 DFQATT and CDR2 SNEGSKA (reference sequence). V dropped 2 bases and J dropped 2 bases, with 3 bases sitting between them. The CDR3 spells CSARPQETQYF. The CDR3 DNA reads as TGCAGTGCTAGACCTCAAGAGACCCAGTACTTC.

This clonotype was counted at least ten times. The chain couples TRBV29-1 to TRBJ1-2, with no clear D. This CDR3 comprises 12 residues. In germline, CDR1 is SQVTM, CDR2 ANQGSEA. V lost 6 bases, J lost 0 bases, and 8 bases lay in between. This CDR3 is CSVYRANYGYTF. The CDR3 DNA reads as TGCAGCGTCTACAGAGCTAACTATGGCTACACCTTC.

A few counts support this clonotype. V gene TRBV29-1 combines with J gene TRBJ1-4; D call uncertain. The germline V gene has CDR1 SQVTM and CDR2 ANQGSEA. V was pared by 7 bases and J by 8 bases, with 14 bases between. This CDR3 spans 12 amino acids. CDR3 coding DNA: TGCAGCGATTCCGTAGCGGAGGAAAAACTGTTTTTT. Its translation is CSDSVAEEKLFF. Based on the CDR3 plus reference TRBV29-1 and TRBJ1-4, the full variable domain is SAVISQKPSRDICQRGTSLTIQCQVDSQVTMMFWYRQQPGQSLTLIATANQGSEATYESGFVIDKFPISRPNLTFSTLTVSNMSPEDSSIYLCSDSVAEEKLFFGSGTQLSVL.

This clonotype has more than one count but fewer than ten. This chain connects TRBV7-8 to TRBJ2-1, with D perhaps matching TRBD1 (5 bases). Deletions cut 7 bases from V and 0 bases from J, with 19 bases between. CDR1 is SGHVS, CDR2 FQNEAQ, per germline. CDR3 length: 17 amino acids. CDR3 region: CASTSPVGQSSYNEQFF. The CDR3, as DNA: TGTGCCAGCACCTCGCCTGTGGGGCAAAGCTCCTACAATGAGCAGTTCTTC. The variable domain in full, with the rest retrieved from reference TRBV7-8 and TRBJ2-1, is GAGVSQSPRYKVAKRGQDVALRCDPISGHVSLFWYQQALGQGPEFLTYFQNEAQLDKSGLPSDRFFAERPEGSVSTLKIQRTQQEDSAVYLCASTSPVGQSSYNEQFFGPGTRLTVL.

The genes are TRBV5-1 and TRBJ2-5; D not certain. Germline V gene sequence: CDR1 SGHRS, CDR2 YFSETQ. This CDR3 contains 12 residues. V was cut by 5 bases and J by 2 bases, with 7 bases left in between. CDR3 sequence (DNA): TGCGCCAGCAGACAACTACAAGAGACCCAGTACTTC. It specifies CASRQLQETQYF.

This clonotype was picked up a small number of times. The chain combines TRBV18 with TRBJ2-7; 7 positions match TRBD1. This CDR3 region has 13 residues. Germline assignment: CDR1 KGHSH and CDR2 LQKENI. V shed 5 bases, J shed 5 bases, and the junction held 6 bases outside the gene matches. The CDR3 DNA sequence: TGTGCCAGCTCAAACCAGGGGGTGGACGAGCAGTACTTC. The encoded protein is CASSNQGVDEQYF.

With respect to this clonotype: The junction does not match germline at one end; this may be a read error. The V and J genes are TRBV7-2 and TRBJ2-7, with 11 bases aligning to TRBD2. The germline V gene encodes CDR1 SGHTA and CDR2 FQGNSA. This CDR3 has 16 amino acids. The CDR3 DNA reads TGTGCTAGCACTCCAAGACTAGCGGGGATCTCCTACGAGCAGTACTTC. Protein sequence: CASTPRLAGISYEQYF. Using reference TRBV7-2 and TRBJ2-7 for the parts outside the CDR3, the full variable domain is GAGVSQSPSNKVTEKGKDVELRCDPISGHTALYWYRQSLGQGLEFLIYFQGNSAPDKSGLPSDRFSAERTGGSVSTLTIQRTQQEDSAVYLCASTPRLAGISYEQYFGPGTRLTVT.

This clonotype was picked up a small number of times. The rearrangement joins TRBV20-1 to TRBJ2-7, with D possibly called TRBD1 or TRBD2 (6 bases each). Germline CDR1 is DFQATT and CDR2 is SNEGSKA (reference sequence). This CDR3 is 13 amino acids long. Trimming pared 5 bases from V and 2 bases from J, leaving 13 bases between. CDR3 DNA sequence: TGCAGTGCTGTTGGGGGGCTTGCCTACGAGCAGTACTTC. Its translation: CSAVGGLAYEQYF.

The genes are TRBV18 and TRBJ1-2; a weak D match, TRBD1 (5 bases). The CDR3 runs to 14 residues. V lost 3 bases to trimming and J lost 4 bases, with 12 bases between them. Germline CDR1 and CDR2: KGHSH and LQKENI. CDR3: CASSPPGYFYGYTF. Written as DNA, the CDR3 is TGTGCCAGCTCACCCCCAGGGTACTTCTATGGCTACACCTTC. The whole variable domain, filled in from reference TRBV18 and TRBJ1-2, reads NAGVMQNPRHLVRRRGQEARLRCSPMKGHSHVYWYRQLPEEGLKFMVYLQKENIIDESGMPKERFSAEFPKEGPSILRIQQVVRGDSAAYFCASSPPGYFYGYTFGSGTRLTVV.

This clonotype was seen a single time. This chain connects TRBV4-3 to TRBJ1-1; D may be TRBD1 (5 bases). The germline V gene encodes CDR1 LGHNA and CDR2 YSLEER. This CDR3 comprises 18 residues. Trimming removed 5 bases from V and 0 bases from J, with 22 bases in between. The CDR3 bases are TGCGCCAGCAGCAAAAGGGGATTGGAGACCTTCATGAACACTGAAGCTTTCTTT. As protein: CASSKRGLETFMNTEAFF.

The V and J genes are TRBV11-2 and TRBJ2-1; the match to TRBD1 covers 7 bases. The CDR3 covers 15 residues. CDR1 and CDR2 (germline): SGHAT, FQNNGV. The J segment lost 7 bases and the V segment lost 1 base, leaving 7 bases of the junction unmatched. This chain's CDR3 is CASSLGRQGLNEQFF. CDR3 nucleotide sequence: TGTGCCAGCAGCTTAGGCAGACAGGGTCTTAATGAGCAGTTCTTC.

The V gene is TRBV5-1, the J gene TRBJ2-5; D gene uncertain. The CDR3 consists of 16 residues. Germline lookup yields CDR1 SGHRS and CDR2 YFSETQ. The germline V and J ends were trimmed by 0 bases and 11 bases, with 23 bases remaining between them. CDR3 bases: TGCGCCAGCAGCTTGGTCGGATTGTTCTCCTACAATGAGCAGTACTTC. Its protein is CASSLVGLFSYNEQYF. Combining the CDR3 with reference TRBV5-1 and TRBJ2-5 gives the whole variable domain KAGVTQTPRYLIKTRGQQVTLSCSPISGHRSVSWYQQTPGQGLQFLFEYFSETQRNKGNFPGRFSGRQFSNSRSEMNVSTLELGDSALYLCASSLVGLFSYNEQYFGPGTRLLVL.

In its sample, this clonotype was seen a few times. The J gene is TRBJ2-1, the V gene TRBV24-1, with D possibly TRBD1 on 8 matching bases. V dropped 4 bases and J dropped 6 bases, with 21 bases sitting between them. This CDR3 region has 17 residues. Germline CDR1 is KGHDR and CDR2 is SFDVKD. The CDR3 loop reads CATSDRDRRGFRNEQFF. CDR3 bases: TGTGCCACCAGTGACAGGGACAGGCGGGGGTTCCGCAATGAGCAGTTCTTC.

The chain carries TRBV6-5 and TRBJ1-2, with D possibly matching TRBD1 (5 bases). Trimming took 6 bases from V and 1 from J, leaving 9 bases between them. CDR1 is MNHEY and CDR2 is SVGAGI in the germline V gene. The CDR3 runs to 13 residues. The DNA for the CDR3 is TGTGCCAGCAGGGCCAGGGATAACTATGGCTACACCTTC. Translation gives CASRARDNYGYTF.

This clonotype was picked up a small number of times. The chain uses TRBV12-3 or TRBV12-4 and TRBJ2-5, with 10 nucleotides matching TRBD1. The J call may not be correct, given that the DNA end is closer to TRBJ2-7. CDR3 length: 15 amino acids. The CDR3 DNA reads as TGTGCCAGCAATATCCGGGACAGGGGACCATACGAGCAGTACTTC. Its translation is CASNIRDRGPYEQYF.

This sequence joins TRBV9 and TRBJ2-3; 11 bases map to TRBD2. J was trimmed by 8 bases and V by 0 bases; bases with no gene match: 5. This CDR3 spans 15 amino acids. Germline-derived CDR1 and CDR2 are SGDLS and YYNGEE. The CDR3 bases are TGTGCCAGCAGCGTAGGTAGCGGGGGGGCCGCTACGCAGTATTTT. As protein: CASSVGSGGAATQYF.

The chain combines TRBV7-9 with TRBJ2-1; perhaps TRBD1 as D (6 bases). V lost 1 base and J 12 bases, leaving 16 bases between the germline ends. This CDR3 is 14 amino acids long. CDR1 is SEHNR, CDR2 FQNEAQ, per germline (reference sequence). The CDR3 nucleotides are TGTGCCAGCAGCTTAGTGGACAGACCTTGGGGGCAGTTCTTC. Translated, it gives CASSLVDRPWGQFF.

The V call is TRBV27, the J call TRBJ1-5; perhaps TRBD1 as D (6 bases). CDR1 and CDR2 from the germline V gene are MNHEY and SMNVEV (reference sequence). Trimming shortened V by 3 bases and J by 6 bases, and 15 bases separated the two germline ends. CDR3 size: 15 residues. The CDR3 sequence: CASSFNREVGQPQHF. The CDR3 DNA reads TGTGCCAGCAGTTTCAACAGGGAGGTAGGTCAGCCCCAGCATTTT.

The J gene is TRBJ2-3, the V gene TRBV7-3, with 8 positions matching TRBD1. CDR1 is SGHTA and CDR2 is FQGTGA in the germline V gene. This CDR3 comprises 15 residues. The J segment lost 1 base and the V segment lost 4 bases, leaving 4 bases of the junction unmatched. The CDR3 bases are TGTGCCAGCAGCTCAAACAGGGGGGGCACAGATACGCAGTATTTT. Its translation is CASSSNRGGTDTQYF.

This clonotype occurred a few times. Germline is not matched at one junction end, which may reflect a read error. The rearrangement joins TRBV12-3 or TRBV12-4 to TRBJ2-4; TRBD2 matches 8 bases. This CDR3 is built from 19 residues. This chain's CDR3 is CASSLNLKGAGDFKNIQYF. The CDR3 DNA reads TGCGCCAGCAGTTTAAATTTAAAGGGAGCGGGGGATTTCAAAAACATTCAGTACTTC.

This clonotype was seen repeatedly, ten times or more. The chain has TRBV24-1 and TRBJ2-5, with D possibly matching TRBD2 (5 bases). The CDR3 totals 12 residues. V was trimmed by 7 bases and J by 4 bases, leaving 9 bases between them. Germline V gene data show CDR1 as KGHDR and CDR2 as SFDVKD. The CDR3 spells CATSGDTETQYF. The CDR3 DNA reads TGTGCCACCAGCGGGGATACAGAGACCCAGTACTTC.

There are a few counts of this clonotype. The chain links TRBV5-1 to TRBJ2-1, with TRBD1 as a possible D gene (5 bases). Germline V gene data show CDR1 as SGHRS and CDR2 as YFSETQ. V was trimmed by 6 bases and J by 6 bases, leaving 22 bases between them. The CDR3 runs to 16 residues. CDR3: CASTKTASISGNEQFF. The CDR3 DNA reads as TGCGCCAGCACAAAGACAGCGTCTATTTCTGGCAATGAGCAGTTCTTC.